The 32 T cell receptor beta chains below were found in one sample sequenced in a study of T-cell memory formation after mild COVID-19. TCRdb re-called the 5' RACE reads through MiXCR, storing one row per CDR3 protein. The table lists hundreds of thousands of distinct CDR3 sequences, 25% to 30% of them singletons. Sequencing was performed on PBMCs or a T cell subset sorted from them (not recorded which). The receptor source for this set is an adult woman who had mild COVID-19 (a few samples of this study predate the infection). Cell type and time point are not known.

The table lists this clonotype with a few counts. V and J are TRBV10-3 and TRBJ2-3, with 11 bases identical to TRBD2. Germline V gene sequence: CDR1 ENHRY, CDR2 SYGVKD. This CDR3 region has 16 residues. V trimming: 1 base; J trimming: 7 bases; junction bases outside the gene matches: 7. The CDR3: CAISEFTSGSGNTQYF. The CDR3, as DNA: TGTGCCATCAGTGAGTTCACTAGCGGGAGTGGAAATACGCAGTATTTT.

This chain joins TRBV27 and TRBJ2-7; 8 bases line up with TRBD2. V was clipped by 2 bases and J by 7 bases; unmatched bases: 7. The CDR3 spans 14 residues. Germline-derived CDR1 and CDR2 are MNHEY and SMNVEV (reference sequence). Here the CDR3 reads CASSLGAGVVEQYF. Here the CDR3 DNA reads TGTGCCAGCAGTTTAGGAGCGGGAGTTGTTGAGCAGTACTTC.

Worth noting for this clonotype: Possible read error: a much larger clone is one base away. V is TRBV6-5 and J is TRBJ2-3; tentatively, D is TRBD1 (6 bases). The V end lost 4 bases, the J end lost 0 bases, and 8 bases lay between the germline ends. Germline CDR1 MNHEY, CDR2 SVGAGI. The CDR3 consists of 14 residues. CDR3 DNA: TGTGCCAGCAGTTGGGGACATAGCACAGATACGCAGTATTTT. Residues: CASSWGHSTDTQYF.

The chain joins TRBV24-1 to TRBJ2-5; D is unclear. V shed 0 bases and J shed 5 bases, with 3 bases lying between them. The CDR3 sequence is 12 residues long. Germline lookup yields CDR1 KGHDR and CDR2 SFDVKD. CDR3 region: CATSDLEETQYF. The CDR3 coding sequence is TGTGCCACCAGTGATTTGGAGGAGACCCAGTACTTC.

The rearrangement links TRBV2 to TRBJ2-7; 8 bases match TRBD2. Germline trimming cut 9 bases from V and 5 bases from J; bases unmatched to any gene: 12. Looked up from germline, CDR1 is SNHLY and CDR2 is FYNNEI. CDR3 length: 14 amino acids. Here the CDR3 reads CARSQRETMDEQYF. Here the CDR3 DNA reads TGTGCCAGGAGCCAGCGGGAGACTATGGACGAGCAGTACTTC.

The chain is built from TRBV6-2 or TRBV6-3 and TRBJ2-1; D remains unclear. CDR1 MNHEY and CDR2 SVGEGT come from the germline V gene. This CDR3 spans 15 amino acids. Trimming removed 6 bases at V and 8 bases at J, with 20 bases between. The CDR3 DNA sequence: TGTGCCAGCAGCTCCCTGGGGAACCTTAGGGATGAGCAGTTCTTC. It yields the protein CASSSLGNLRDEQFF.

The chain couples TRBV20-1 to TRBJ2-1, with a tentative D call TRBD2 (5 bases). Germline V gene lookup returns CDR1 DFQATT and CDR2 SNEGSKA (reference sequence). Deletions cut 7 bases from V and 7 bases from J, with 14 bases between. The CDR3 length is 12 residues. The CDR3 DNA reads TGCAGTGTGCGGAGGCGCGGAAATGAGCAGTTCTTC. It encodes CSVRRRGNEQFF.

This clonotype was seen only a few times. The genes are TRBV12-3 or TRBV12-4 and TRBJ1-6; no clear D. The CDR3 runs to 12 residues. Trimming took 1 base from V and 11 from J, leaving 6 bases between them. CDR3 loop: CASSLGQTPLHF. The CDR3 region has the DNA TGTGCCAGCAGTTTAGGGCAAACACCCCTCCACTTT.

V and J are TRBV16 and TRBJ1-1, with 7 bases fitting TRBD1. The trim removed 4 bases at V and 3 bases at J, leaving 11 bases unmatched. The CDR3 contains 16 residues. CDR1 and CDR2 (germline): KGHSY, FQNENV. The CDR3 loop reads CASSPNSGQLDTEAFF. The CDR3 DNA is TGTGCCAGCAGCCCGAACTCGGGACAGTTAGACACTGAAGCTTTCTTT. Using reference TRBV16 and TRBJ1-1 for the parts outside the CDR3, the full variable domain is GEEVAQTPKHLVRGEGQKAKLYCAPIKGHSYVFWYQQVLKNEFKFLISFQNENVFDETGMPKERFSAKCLPNSPCSLEIQATKLEDSAVYFCASSPNSGQLDTEAFFGQGTRLTVV.

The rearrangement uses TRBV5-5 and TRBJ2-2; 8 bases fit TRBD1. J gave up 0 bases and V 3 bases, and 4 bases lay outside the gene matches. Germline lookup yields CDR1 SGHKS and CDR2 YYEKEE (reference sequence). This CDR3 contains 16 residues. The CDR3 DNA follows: TGTGCCAGCAGCTGGAACAGGGGGGCGAACACCGGGGAGCTGTTTTTT. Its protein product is CASSWNRGANTGELFF.

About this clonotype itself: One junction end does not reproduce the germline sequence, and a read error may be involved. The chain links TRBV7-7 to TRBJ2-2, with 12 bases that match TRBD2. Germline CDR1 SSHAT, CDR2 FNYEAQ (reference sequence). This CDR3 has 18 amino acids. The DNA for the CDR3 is TGTGCTAGCAGCCCGGATCTGACTAGCGGGAGTGTCACCGAGGAGCTGTTTTTT. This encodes CASSPDLTSGSVTEELFF.

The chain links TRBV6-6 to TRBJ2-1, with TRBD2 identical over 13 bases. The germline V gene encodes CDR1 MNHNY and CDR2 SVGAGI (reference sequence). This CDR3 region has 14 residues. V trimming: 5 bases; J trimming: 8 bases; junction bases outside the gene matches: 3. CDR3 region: CASSTTSGGDEQFF. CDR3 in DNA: TGTGCCAGCAGTACCACTAGCGGGGGGGATGAGCAGTTCTTC.

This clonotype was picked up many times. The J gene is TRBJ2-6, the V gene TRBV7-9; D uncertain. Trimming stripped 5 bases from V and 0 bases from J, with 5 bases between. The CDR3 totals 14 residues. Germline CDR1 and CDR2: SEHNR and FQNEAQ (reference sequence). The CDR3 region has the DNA TGTGCCAGCAGCCGGAGCTCTGGGGCCAACGTCCTGACTTTC. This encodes CASSRSSGANVLTF.

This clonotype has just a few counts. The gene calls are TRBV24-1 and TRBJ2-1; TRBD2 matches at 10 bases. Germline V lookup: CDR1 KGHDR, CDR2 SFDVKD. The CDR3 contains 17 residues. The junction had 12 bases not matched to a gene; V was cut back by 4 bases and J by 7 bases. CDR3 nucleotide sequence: TGTGCCACCAGTGACCCGTGGGGAGCGGGAGGGGGAAATGAGCAGTTCTTC. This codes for CATSDPWGAGGGNEQFF.

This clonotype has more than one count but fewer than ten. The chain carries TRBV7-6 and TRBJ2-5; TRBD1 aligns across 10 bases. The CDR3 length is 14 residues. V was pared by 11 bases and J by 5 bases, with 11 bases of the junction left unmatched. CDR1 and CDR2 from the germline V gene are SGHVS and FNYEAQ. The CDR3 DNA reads TGTGCCGCTGGGGGGACAGGGGTCGTTGAGACCCAGTACTTC. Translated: CAAGGTGVVETQYF. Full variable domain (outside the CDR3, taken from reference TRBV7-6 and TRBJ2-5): GAGVSQSPRYKVTKRGQDVALRCDPISGHVSLYWYRQALGQGPEFLTYFNYEAQQDKSGLPNDRFSAERPEGSISTLTIQRTEQRDSAMYRCAAGGTGVVETQYFGPGTRLLVL.

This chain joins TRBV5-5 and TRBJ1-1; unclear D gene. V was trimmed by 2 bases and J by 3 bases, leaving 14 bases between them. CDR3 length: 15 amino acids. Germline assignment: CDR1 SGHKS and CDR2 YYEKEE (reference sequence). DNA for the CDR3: TGTGCCAGCAGCTTTTTAGAAGGCAGGTACACTGAAGCTTTCTTT. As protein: CASSFLEGRYTEAFF.

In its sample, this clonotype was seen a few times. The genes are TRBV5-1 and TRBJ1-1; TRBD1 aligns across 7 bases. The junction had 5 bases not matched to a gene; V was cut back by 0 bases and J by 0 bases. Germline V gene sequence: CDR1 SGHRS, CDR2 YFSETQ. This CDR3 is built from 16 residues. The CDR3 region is CASSLETGVMNTEAFF. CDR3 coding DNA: TGCGCCAGCAGCTTGGAAACAGGGGTGATGAACACTGAAGCTTTCTTT.

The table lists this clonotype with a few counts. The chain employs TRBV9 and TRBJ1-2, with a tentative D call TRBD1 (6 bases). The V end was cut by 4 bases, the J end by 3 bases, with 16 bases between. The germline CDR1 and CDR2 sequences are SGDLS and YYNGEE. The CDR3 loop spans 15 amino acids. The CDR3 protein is CASSPWTDVDYGYTF. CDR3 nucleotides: TGTGCCAGCAGCCCTTGGACAGATGTAGACTATGGCTACACCTTC.

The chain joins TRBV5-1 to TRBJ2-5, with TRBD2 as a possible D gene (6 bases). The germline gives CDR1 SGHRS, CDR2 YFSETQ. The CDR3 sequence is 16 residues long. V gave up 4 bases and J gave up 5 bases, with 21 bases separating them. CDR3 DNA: TGCGCCAGCAGCCCATCGGGACTTCTGCCTGGGGAGACCCAGTACTTC. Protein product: CASSPSGLLPGETQYF.

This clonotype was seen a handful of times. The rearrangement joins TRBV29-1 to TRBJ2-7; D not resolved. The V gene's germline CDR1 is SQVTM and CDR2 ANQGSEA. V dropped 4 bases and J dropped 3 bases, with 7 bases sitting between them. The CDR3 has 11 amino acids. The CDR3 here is CSVGSYYEQYF. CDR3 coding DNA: TGCAGCGTTGGTTCCTACTACGAGCAGTACTTC.

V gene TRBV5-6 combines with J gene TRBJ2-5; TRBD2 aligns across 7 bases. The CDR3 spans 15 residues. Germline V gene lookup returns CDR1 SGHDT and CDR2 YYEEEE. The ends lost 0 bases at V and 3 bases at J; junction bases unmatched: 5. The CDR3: CASSLDLAAEETQYF. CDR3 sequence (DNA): TGTGCCAGCAGCTTGGATCTAGCGGCGGAAGAGACCCAGTACTTC.

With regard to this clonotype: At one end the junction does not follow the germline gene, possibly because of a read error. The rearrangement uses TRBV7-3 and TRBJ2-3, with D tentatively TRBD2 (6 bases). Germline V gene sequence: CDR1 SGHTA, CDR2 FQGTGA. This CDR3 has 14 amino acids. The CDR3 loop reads CASSLHGSTYTQYF. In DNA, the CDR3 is TGTGCCAGCAGCCTTCACGGGAGCACATATACGCAGTATTTT.

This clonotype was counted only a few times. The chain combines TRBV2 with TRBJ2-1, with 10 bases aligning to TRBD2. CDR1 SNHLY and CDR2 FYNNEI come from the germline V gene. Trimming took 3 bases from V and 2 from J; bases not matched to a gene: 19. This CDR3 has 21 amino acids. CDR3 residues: CASSDIFRASGRSFTYNEQFF. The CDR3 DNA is TGTGCCAGCAGTGATATCTTCCGGGCTAGCGGGAGATCGTTCACCTACAATGAGCAGTTCTTC.

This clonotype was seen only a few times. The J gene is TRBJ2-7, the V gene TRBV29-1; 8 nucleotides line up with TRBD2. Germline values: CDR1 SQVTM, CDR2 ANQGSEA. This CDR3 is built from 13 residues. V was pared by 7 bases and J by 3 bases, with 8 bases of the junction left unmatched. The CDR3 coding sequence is TGCAGCGCCGAAGCGGGGGTGGGCTACGAGCAGTACTTC. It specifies CSAEAGVGYEQYF.

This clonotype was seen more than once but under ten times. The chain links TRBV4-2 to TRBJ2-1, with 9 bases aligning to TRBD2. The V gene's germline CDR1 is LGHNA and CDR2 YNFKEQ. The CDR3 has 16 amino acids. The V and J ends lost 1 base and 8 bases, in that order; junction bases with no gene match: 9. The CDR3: CASSQGSGGSMDEQFF. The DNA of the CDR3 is TGTGCCAGCAGCCAAGGGAGCGGGGGGAGTATGGATGAGCAGTTCTTC.

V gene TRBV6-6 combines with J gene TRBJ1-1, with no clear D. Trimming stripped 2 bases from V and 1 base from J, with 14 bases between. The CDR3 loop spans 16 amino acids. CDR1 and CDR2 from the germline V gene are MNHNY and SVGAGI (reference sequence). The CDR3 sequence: CASSYPARSQNTEAFF. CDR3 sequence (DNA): TGTGCCAGCAGTTACCCCGCCAGGTCACAGAACACTGAAGCTTTCTTT.

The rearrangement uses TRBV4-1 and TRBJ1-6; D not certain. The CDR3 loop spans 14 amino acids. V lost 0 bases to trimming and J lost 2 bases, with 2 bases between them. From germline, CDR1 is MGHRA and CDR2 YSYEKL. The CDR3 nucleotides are TGCGCCAGCAGCCAAGAGACCTATAATTCACCCCTCCACTTT. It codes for CASSQETYNSPLHF.

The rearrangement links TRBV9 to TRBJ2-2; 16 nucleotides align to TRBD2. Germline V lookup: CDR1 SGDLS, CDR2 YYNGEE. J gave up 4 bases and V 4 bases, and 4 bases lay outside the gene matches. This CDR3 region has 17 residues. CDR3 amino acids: CASSTGLAGGPTGELFF. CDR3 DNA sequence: TGTGCCAGCAGCACGGGACTAGCGGGGGGGCCCACCGGGGAGCTGTTTTTT.

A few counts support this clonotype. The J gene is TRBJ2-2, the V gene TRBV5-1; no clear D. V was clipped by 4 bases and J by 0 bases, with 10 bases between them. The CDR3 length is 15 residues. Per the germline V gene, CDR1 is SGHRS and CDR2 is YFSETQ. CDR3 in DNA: TGCGCCAGCAGCCGCGACCTAACGAACACCGGGGAGCTGTTTTTT. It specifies CASSRDLTNTGELFF.

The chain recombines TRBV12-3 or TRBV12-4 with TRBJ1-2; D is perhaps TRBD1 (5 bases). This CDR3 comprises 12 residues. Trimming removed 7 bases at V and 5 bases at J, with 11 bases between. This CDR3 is CASITGPYGYTF. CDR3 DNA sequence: TGTGCCAGCATTACGGGACCGTATGGCTACACCTTC.

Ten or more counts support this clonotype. CDR3 region: CAWSLAGDQPQHF. CDR3 nucleotides: TGTGCCTGGAGTTTAGCTGGGGATCAGCCCCAGCATTTT. This chain links TRBV30 with TRBJ1-5; D is uncertain. Trimming stripped 2 bases from V and 5 bases from J, with 10 bases between. CDR3 size: 13 residues. Per germline, CDR1 GTSNPN and CDR2 SVGIG (reference sequence).

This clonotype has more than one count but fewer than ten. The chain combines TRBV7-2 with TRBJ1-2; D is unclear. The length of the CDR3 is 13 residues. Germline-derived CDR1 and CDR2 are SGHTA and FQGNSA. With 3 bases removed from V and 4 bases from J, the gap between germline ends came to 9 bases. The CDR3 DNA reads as TGTGCCAGCAGCTTTAGTTTGGTCTATGGCTACACCTTC. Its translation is CASSFSLVYGYTF.